This T cell receptor beta chain is from a study of post-analysis software for immune sequencing data. Whole-study results and caveats: Patients showed TRBV5-6, TRBV5-1 and TRBV20-1 among several TRBV segments more frequent than in controls.

A remark on this clonotype: Its antigen is currently unknown.

This CDR3 comprises 14 residues. CDR1 is DFQATT, CDR2 SNEGSKA, per germline (reference sequence). J was trimmed by 3 bases and V by 3 bases; bases with no gene match: 6. Unique molecular identifiers were present in the TCR beta cDNA libraries. TCRdb redid the calling of the PCR reads with MiXCR, one entry per CDR3 protein. The sample includes around 440,000 distinct CDR3 sequences, under 55% of them seen just once. This receptor was obtained from a girl aged 5-17 years with multiple sclerosis. The sample comprised blood. The V call is TRBV20-1, the J call TRBJ2-7; the match to TRBD1 covers 9 bases. CDR3 loop: CSASTGTGFYEQYF. The CDR3 nucleotides read TGCAGTGCTAGTACCGGGACAGGGTTCTACGAGCAGTACTTC.